This note documents a single T cell receptor (beta chain) sequence. Measured with immunoSEQ multiplex PCR; TCRdb has only the in-frame clones, and not every one. The sample holds 35,000 to 40,000 clones; 88% are singletons and the top ten take roughly 1.2%. J gave up 0 bases and V 4 bases, and 9 bases lay outside the gene matches. Germline V gene data show CDR1 as LNHDA and CDR2 as SQIVND (reference sequence). This CDR3 spans 19 amino acids. The data belong to a study of T cell changes during pregnancy in multiple sclerosis. This TCR was recovered from a female donor with multiple sclerosis, enrolled in a pregnancy study. The sequenced sample was CD4+ T cells from peripheral blood mononuclear cells, obtained before pregnancy. V usage is TRBV19 and J usage is TRBJ2-2, with 12 positions matching TRBD2. This chain's CDR3 is CASSRRASGRAANTGELFF. CDR3 sequence (DNA): TGTGCCAGTAGTAGGAGGGCTAGCGGGAGGGCCGCGAACACCGGGGAGCTGTTTTTT.